One and the same sample provided the 3 T cell receptor beta chains below, sequenced in a study of shared clonotypes between healthy human individuals. Some clones are missing from TCRdb's copy, which holds only in-frame ones; the method was immunoSEQ multiplex PCR. The table shows 2 million to 3 million clones, with 80% to 95% occurring only once. The sample comprised naive CD4+ T cells from PBMCs. This sample's subset: CD45RA+ positively selected. These receptor sequences come from a man aged 18 to 29 in good health. Some clones in this sample may be carry-over from other donors' samples.

The chain has TRBV30 and TRBJ1-4; D perhaps matches TRBD1 (5 bases). Trimming took off 7 bases at V and 5 bases at J, with 14 bases between the two ends. Germline V lookup: CDR1 GTSNPN, CDR2 SVGIG (reference sequence). The CDR3 runs 13 residues. The CDR3 spells CASGYGGNEKLFF. CDR3 coding DNA: TGTGCCTCTGGCTACGGGGGGAATGAAAAACTGTTTTTT.

The chain couples TRBV28 to TRBJ1-5; the D gene is possibly TRBD1 (6 bases). V was cut by 5 bases and J by 4 bases, with 18 bases left in between. Germline CDR1 MDHEN, CDR2 SYDVKM. The CDR3 length is 16 residues. CDR3 coding DNA: TGTGCCAGCAGTCCCTCCCCGGGACAAAGTAATCAGCCCCAGCATTTT. It translates to CASSPSPGQSNQPQHF.

The V gene is TRBV6-5, the J gene TRBJ2-7; weak D call: TRBD1 (5 bases). Germline CDR1 is MNHEY and CDR2 is SVGAGI. V was shortened by 6 bases and J by 1 base, with 13 bases between the two germline ends. This CDR3 is built from 14 residues. The CDR3 DNA reads TGTGCCAGCAGGCGATTCAGGGATTCCTACGAGCAGTACTTC. Its protein is CASRRFRDSYEQYF.